The next 6 T cell receptor beta chains were all read from a single sample in a study of blood T cell repertoires in COVID-19. Sequencing was performed with immunoSEQ multiplex PCR; in TCRdb, only in-frame clones are kept and a portion is missing. The table shows approximately 180,000 clones, with 75% to 90% occurring only once. The sequenced sample was PBMCs or T cells enriched from blood (not recorded which). These receptor sequences come from a man between 40 and 49 years old who had recovered from COVID-19.

This clone came up once. This sequence joins TRBV10-2 and TRBJ2-3, with 8 bases aligning to TRBD2. CDR3 length: 13 amino acids. V shed 6 bases and J 1 base; nucleotides not matched to a gene: 0. The germline CDR1 and CDR2 sequences are WSHSY and SAAADI. CDR3 protein: CASRREGTDTQYF. In DNA, the CDR3 is TGCGCCAGCAGGCGGGAGGGCACAGATACGCAGTATTTT.

This chain uses TRBV4-1 with TRBJ2-2; 7 bases match TRBD2. CDR3 length equals 16 residues. Germline lookup yields CDR1 MGHRA and CDR2 YSYEKL. The trim removed 4 bases at V and 4 bases at J, leaving 9 bases unmatched. CDR3 amino acids: CASSPLGGGVTGELFF. The DNA for the CDR3 is TGCGCCAGCAGCCCCTTGGGGGGAGGGGTCACCGGGGAGCTGTTTTTT.

The rearrangement uses TRBV27 and TRBJ2-7, with 11 bases identical to TRBD2. The CDR3 is 17 residues long. The J segment lost 1 base and the V segment lost 2 bases, leaving 7 bases of the junction unmatched. Germline CDR1 MNHEY, CDR2 SMNVEV (reference sequence). CDR3 sequence reads: CASSLIGLAGVSYEQYF. CDR3 nucleotide sequence: TGTGCCAGCAGTTTAATCGGACTAGCGGGTGTTTCCTACGAGCAGTACTTC.

This clone was found a few times. The J gene is TRBJ1-6, the V gene TRBV30; the D gene is possibly TRBD1 (6 bases). The germline V gene has CDR1 GTSNPN and CDR2 SVGIG (reference sequence). The CDR3 has 13 amino acids. V shed 2 bases and J shed 5 bases, with 7 bases lying between them. CDR3 sequence: CAWSRTDNSPLHF. The CDR3 region has the DNA TGTGCCTGGAGTCGGACAGATAATTCACCCCTCCACTTT.

This clone was observed a single time. The chain couples TRBV18 to TRBJ1-3; 8 bases match TRBD1. Trimming took 2 bases from V and 3 from J; bases not matched to a gene: 6. The CDR3 is made up of 16 amino acids. Germline V lookup: CDR1 KGHSH, CDR2 LQKENI. The CDR3 reads CASSPGQGGIGNTIYF. The CDR3 coding sequence is TGTGCCAGCTCACCAGGACAGGGTGGCATTGGAAACACCATATATTTT.

The V call is TRBV6-5, the J call TRBJ1-2; TRBD1 matches 7 bases. The V gene's germline CDR1 is MNHEY and CDR2 SVGAGI. V lost 7 bases and J lost 6; bases outside the gene matches: 11. The CDR3 is 14 amino acids. This chain's CDR3 is CASTPRGRTHGYTF. In DNA, the CDR3 is TGTGCCAGCACTCCAAGGGGGCGCACACATGGCTACACCTTC.